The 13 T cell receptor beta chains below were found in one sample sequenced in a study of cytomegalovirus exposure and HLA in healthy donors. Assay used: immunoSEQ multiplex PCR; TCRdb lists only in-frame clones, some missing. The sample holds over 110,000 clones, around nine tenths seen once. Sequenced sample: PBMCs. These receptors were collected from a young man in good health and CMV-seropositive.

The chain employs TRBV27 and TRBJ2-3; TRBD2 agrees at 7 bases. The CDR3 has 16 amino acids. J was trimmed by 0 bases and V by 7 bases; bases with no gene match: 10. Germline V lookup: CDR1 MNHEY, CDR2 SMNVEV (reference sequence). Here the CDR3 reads CASKRLAEQSTDTQYF. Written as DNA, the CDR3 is TGTGCCAGCAAACGCCTAGCGGAACAGAGCACAGATACGCAGTATTTT.

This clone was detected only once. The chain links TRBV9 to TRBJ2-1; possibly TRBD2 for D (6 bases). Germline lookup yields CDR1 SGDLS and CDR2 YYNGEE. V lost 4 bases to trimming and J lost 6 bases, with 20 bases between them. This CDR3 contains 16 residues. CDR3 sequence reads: CASSLRGGILGNEQFF. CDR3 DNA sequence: TGTGCCAGCAGCTTAAGGGGAGGCATCCTAGGCAATGAGCAGTTCTTC.

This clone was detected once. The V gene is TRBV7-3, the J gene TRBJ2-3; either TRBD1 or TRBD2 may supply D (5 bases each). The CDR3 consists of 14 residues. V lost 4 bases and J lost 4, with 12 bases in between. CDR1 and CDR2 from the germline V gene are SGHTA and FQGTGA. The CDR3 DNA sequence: TGTGCCAGCAGCTCAACAGGAGGTGCAGATACGCAGTATTTT. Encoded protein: CASSSTGGADTQYF.

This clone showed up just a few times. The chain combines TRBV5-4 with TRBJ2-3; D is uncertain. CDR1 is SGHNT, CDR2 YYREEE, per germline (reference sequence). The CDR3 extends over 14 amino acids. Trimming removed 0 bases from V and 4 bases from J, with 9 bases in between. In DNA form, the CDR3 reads TGTGCCAGCAGCTTGGGAGTGGGCCCAGATACGCAGTATTTT. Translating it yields CASSLGVGPDTQYF.

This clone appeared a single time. CDR3 nucleotides: TGTGCCAGCAGCGTAGACAGGGCCGACGAGCAGTACTTC. Protein sequence: CASSVDRADEQYF. This chain joins TRBV9 and TRBJ2-7; a possible D gene is TRBD1 (6 bases). CDR1 and CDR2 from the germline V gene are SGDLS and YYNGEE. Trimming shortened V by 0 bases and J by 5 bases, and 9 bases separated the two germline ends. The CDR3 runs 13 residues.

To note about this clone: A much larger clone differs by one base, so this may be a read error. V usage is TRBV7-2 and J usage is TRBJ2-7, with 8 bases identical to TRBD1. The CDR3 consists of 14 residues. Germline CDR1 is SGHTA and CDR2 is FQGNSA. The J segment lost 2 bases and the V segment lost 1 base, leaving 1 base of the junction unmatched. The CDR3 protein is CASSLGTGTYEQYF. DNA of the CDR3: TGTGCCAGCAGCTTAGGGACAGGGACCTACGAGCAGTACTTC.

CDR3 sequence reads: CASSSLYEQYF. CDR3 nucleotides: TGCGCCAGCAGTTCCCTCTACGAGCAGTACTTC. V gene TRBV10-2 combines with J gene TRBJ2-7; no definite D call. Trimming took 5 bases from V and 3 from J, leaving 5 bases between them. Germline loops: CDR1 WSHSY, CDR2 SAAADI. CDR3 length: 11 amino acids.

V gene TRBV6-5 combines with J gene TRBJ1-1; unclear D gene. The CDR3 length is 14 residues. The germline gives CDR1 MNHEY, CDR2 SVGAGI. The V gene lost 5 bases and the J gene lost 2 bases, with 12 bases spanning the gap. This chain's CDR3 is CASSPWAANTEAFF. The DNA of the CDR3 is TGTGCCAGCAGTCCCTGGGCAGCTAACACTGAAGCTTTCTTT.

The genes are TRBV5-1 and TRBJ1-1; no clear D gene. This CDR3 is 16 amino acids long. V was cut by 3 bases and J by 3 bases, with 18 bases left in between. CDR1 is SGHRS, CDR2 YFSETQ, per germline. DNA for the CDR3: TGCGCCAGCAGCTCAAACGGACTCACACTCGACACTGAAGCTTTCTTT. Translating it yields CASSSNGLTLDTEAFF.

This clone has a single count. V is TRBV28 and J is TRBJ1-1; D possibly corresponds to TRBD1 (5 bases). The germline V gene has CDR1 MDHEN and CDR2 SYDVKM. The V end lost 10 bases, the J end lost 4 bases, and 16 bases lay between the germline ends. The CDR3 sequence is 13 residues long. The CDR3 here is CATEIPRGTEAFF. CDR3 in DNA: TGTGCCACCGAAATCCCAAGGGGCACTGAAGCTTTCTTT.

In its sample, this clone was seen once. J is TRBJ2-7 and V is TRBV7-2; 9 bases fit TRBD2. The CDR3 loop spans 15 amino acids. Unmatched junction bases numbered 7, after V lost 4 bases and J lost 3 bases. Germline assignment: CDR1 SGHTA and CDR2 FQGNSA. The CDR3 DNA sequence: TGTGCCAGCAGCTCGGCCGGTAGCGGGAGCTACGAGCAGTACTTC. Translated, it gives CASSSAGSGSYEQYF.

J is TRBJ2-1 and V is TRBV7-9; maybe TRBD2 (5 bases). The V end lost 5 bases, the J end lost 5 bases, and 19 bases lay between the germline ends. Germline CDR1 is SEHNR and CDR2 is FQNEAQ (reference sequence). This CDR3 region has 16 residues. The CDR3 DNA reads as TGTGCCAGCAGCCACCTGGAGGTAGCACGTAACAATGAGCAGTTCTTC. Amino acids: CASSHLEVARNNEQFF.

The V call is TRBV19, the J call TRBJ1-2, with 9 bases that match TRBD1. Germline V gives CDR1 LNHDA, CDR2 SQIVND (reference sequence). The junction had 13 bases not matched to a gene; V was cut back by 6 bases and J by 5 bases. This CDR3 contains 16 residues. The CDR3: CASSPGGQGPRYGYTF. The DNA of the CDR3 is TGTGCCAGTAGCCCCGGTGGACAGGGGCCCCGGTATGGCTACACCTTC.